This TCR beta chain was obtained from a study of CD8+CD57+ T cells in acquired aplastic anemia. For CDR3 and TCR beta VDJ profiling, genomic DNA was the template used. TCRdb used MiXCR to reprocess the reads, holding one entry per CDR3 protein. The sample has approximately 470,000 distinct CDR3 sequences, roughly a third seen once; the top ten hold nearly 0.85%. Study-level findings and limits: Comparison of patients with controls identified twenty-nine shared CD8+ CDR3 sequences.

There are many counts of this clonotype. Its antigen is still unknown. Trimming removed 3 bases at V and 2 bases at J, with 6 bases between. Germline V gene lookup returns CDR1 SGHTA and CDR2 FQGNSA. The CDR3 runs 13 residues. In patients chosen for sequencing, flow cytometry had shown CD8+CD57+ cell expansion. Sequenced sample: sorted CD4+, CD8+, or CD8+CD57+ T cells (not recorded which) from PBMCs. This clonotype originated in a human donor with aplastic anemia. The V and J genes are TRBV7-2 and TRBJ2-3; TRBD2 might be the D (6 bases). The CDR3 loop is CASSLGLTDTQYF. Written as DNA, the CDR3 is TGTGCCAGCAGCTTGGGACTCACAGATACGCAGTATTTT.